This T cell receptor (beta chain) is from a study of cytomegalovirus exposure and HLA in healthy donors. Study-level background: Earlier sequencing of around 190 million T cells yielded nearly 120 million unique TCR beta sequences. There were about 85 million unique TCRs (from HLA-typed donors) in an early data release.

About this clone itself: What it binds is not known.

Germline CDR1 MNHEY, CDR2 SVGAGI. Deletions cut 6 bases from V and 0 bases from J, with 12 bases between. The length of the CDR3 is 14 residues. The primer mix had 60 Vbeta and 13 Jbeta primers. This table comes from immunoSEQ multiplex PCR, and its TCRdb copy is limited to in-frame clones, with some not included. Of 150,000 to 180,000 clones in the sample, nearly 80% are singletons; the top ten hold around 13%. Study-level results: The study designated around 150 TCR beta chains cytomegalovirus-associated. What a later analysis reportedly showed was that an Asian-associated ancestry cluster had fewer N-insertions than the 666-donor mean.

This TCR derives from a man in his thirties or forties in good health and CMV-seropositive. The sample was PBMCs. This chain links TRBV6-5 with TRBJ2-7; D perhaps matches TRBD2 (7 bases). CDR3 residues: CASRGGGSSYEQYF. Written as DNA, the CDR3 is TGTGCCAGCAGGGGAGGGGGAAGCTCCTACGAGCAGTACTTC.